A selection of T cell receptor beta chains follows, all from one sample in a study of T-cell memory formation after mild COVID-19. TCRdb used MiXCR to reprocess the 5' RACE reads, holding one entry per CDR3 protein. The sample carries under 200,000 distinct CDR3 sequences, roughly 10% recorded once. Sequencing was performed on PBMCs or a T cell subset sorted from them (not recorded which). The source is a man younger than 30 who had mild COVID-19 (a few samples of this study predate the infection). Cell type and time point are not known. CDR3s include the opening cysteine and the closing phenylalanine or tryptophan. Fields, in order: V gene, D gene, J gene, clone size, CDR3 protein, CDR3 DNA. D genes are given only for firm matches. The size field is filled for only some rows; it gives once, few, many or a size class.

>TRBV5-1|NA|TRBJ2-5|NA
CASSSLRQGETQYF
TGCGCCAGCAGCTCCCTTCGGCAGGGAGAGACCCAGTACTTC
>TRBV7-8|NA|TRBJ2-1|NA
CASGVANSSYNEQFF
TGTGCCAGCGGAGTAGCGAACAGCTCCTACAATGAGCAGTTCTTC
>TRBV12-3/TRBV12-4|NA|TRBJ2-5|few
CASSFERSAQETQYF
TGTGCCAGCAGTTTCGAACGGTCGGCTCAAGAGACCCAGTACTTC
>TRBV20-1|NA|TRBJ1-5|few
CSVRVSNQPQHF
TGCAGCGTTAGAGTCAGCAATCAGCCCCAGCATTTT
>TRBV20-1|TRBD2|TRBJ2-7|few
CSAPSPGRGSYEQYF
TGCAGTGCCCCCTCCCCGGGGAGGGGCTCCTACGAGCAGTACTTC
>TRBV6-2/TRBV6-3|NA|TRBJ1-4|few
CASSYQPRRGLFF
TGTGCCAGCAGTTACCAACCTCGACGGGGACTGTTTTTT
>TRBV24-1|TRBD1|TRBJ2-3|many
CATSFGQGRTDTQYF
TGTGCCACCAGTTTCGGACAGGGGAGGACAGATACGCAGTATTTT
>TRBV12-3/TRBV12-4|NA|TRBJ2-2|few
CASTMTRRTGELFF
TGTGCCAGCACCATGACGAGGCGGACCGGGGAGCTGTTTTTT
>TRBV2|TRBD1|TRBJ1-6|NA
CASTGTGNNSPLHF
TGTGCCAGCACCGGGACAGGGAATAATTCACCCCTCCACTTT
>TRBV4-3|TRBD2|TRBJ2-1|NA
CASSQDVGGGEQFF
TGCGCCAGCAGCCAAGATGTCGGGGGGGGTGAGCAGTTCTTC
>TRBV7-3|NA|TRBJ1-5|many
CASSEGSNQPQHF
TGTGCCAGCAGCGAGGGGTCCAATCAGCCCCAGCATTTT
>TRBV27|NA|TRBJ2-2|many
CASSSPSGTATGELFF
TGTGCCAGCAGTTCCCCATCCGGGACGGCTACCGGGGAGCTGTTTTTT
>TRBV28|NA|TRBJ1-5|few
CAGGQWNNQPQHF
TGTGCCGGTGGACAGTGGAATAATCAGCCCCAGCATTTT
>TRBV7-8|NA|TRBJ1-2|NA
CASSLGTERYGYTF
TGTGCCAGCAGCTTAGGGACGGAGCGCTATGGCTACACCTTC
>TRBV24-1|TRBD2|TRBJ2-1|many
CATSGNSGGDYNEQFF
TGTGCCACCAGTGGCAATAGCGGGGGAGACTACAATGAGCAGTTCTTC
>TRBV4-2|NA|TRBJ1-4|NA
CASSRQLEMNEKLFF
TGTGCCAGCAGCCGCCAGCTCGAGATGAACGAAAAACTGTTTTTT
>TRBV4-1|TRBD1|TRBJ1-4|few
CASSHQPGQGAGKLFF
TGCGCCAGCAGCCACCAACCGGGACAGGGGGCAGGGAAACTGTTTTTT
>TRBV18|NA|TRBJ2-2|few
CASSLWENTGELFF
TGTGCCAGCTCACTTTGGGAGAACACCGGGGAGCTGTTTTTT
>TRBV5-1|NA|TRBJ2-1|NA
CASSSAPGHYNEQFF
TGCGCCAGCAGTTCGGCCCCGGGACACTACAATGAGCAGTTCTTC
>TRBV10-3|NA|TRBJ2-2|NA
CAISEGRERGTGELFF
TGTGCCATCAGTGAGGGTCGGGAGCGAGGCACCGGGGAGCTGTTTTTT
>TRBV7-2|TRBD2|TRBJ2-4|medium-sized
CASSRDYGAKNIQYF
TGTGCCAGCAGCAGGGACTACGGGGCCAAAAACATTCAGTACTTC
>TRBV4-3|TRBD2|TRBJ2-7|many
CASSQEVSGGTYEQYF
TGCGCCAGCAGCCAAGAAGTCAGCGGGGGAACCTACGAGCAGTACTTC
>TRBV6-6|NA|TRBJ1-1|NA
CASNDDRLGAFF
TGTGCCAGCAACGACGACCGCCTGGGAGCTTTCTTT
>TRBV5-1|NA|TRBJ2-3|NA
CASSLTSGQGFGTQYF
TGCGCCAGCAGCTTGACGTCGGGGCAGGGCTTTGGTACGCAGTATTTT
>TRBV6-4|NA|TRBJ1-1|few
CASSVEGNTEAFF
TGTGCCAGCAGTGTCGAGGGGAACACTGAAGCTTTCTTT
>TRBV6-2/TRBV6-3|TRBD2|TRBJ2-1|NA
CASEAGGPVLNEQFF
TGTGCCAGCGAAGCGGGGGGGCCTGTCCTCAATGAGCAGTTCTTC
>TRBV7-9|TRBD1|TRBJ2-1|few
CASSLDRGHAYNEQFF
TGTGCCAGCAGCCTAGACAGGGGGCACGCCTACAATGAGCAGTTCTTC
>TRBV6-5|NA|TRBJ1-1|NA
CASSYSQGDTEAFF
TGTGCCAGCAGTTACTCCCAGGGCGACACTGAAGCTTTCTTT
>TRBV7-2|NA|TRBJ1-5|few
CASSSRGYSNQPQHF
TGTGCCAGCAGCTCCAGGGGTTATAGCAATCAGCCCCAGCATTTT
>TRBV6-2/TRBV6-3|NA|TRBJ2-2|NA
CASSYSPSSYTGELFF
TGTGCCAGCAGTTACTCCCCCTCCTCTTACACCGGGGAGCTGTTTTTT
>TRBV4-3|NA|TRBJ1-4|many
CASSQEPGAGNEKLFF
TGCGCCAGCAGCCAAGAGCCCGGGGCCGGAAATGAAAAACTGTTTTTT
>TRBV5-1|NA|TRBJ2-1|many
CASSSMDAHNEQFF
TGCGCCAGCAGCTCAATGGACGCGCACAATGAGCAGTTCTTC
>TRBV19|TRBD1|TRBJ2-1|NA
CASTGQGAGNEQFF
TGTGCCAGCACAGGACAGGGGGCCGGTAATGAGCAGTTCTTC
>TRBV7-2|NA|TRBJ1-6|NA
CASSSRGGNSPLHF
TGTGCCAGCAGCTCACGGGGAGGAAACTCACCCCTCCACTTT
>TRBV7-3|TRBD1|TRBJ2-5|NA
CASSRGQGNKETQYF
TGTGCCAGCAGCCGGGGACAGGGGAACAAAGAGACCCAGTACTTC
>TRBV5-1|NA|TRBJ1-2|NA
CASSHGDPYGYTF
TGCGCCAGCAGCCACGGTGACCCGTATGGCTACACCTTC
>TRBV18|NA|TRBJ2-4|few
CASSPQRAKNIQYF
TGTGCCAGCTCACCTCAGAGAGCCAAAAACATTCAGTACTTC
>TRBV7-2|NA|TRBJ2-2|few
CASMRRAVLATGELFF
TGTGCCAGCATGAGACGGGCAGTCCTCGCCACCGGGGAGCTGTTTTTT
>TRBV5-1|NA|TRBJ2-2|few
CASNRGGRSGELFF
TGCGCCAGCAATAGAGGAGGTCGAAGCGGGGAGCTGTTTTTT
>TRBV19|TRBD1|TRBJ1-2|NA
CASTMRGDSYGYTF
TGTGCCAGTACCATGAGAGGGGACAGCTATGGCTACACCTTC
>TRBV12-3/TRBV12-4|TRBD2|TRBJ2-5|NA
CASSFRGGAWETQYF
TGTGCCAGCAGTTTCCGCGGGGGGGCCTGGGAGACCCAGTACTTC
>TRBV7-2|TRBD1|TRBJ1-2|few
CASSPGGGAIYGYTF
TGTGCCAGCAGTCCAGGGGGGGGCGCAATCTATGGCTACACCTTC
>TRBV4-1|NA|TRBJ1-1|NA
CASSQGWGPSTEAFF
TGCGCCAGCAGCCAAGGTTGGGGGCCCTCCACTGAAGCTTTCTTT
>TRBV7-2|NA|TRBJ2-5|NA
CASSLSVPQYF
TGTGCCAGCAGCTTATCTGTTCCCCAGTACTTC
>TRBV19|NA|TRBJ2-1|few
CASSSGYSSYNEQFF
TGTGCCAGTAGTAGCGGGTATTCCTCCTACAATGAGCAGTTCTTC
>TRBV7-9|NA|TRBJ1-1|few
CASSSHGGEGTEAFF
TGTGCCAGCAGCTCACATGGGGGGGAGGGCACTGAAGCTTTCTTT
>TRBV4-3|TRBD2|TRBJ2-2|NA
CASSQPGLAASGELFF
TGCGCCAGCAGCCAACCGGGACTAGCGGCTTCCGGGGAGCTGTTTTTT
>TRBV9|NA|TRBJ2-3|many
CASSLRQSTDTQYF
TGTGCCAGCAGCCTACGACAGAGCACAGATACGCAGTATTTT
>TRBV4-1|NA|TRBJ2-3|NA
CASSPIPGKLDTQYF
TGCGCCAGCAGCCCGATCCCAGGAAAGTTGGATACGCAGTATTTT
>TRBV5-1|TRBD1|TRBJ2-7|few
CASAPLQGAYEQYF
TGCGCCAGCGCCCCCCTCCAGGGGGCCTACGAGCAGTACTTC
>TRBV7-2|TRBD2|TRBJ2-3|many
CASSRGGGHIADTQYF
TGTGCCAGCAGCCGTGGCGGGGGGCATATCGCAGATACGCAGTATTTT
>TRBV7-2|NA|TRBJ2-7|many
CASSRTGLYEQYF
TGTGCCAGCAGCCGCACTGGGCTCTACGAGCAGTACTTC
>TRBV7-2|TRBD1|TRBJ1-6|few
CASSLGGTVGNSPLHF
TGTGCCAGCAGCTTAGGCGGGACAGTTGGTAATTCACCCCTCCACTTT
>TRBV7-2|TRBD1|TRBJ1-6|few
CASSFPTGYSPLHF
TGTGCCAGCAGCTTTCCGACAGGGTATTCACCCCTCCACTTT
>TRBV6-2/TRBV6-3|NA|TRBJ2-7|few
CASSLRTGLTAQYF
TGTGCCAGCAGCCTACGGACCGGACTGACGGCGCAGTACTTC